Listed below are T cell receptor beta chains from one sample, sequenced in a study of T cell responses to AZD1222 COVID-19 vaccine. Clones were read by immunoSEQ multiplex PCR, and TCRdb kept only the in-frame ones, dropping some. The sample includes 250,000 to 300,000 clones, approximately 94% of them seen just once. Here the sequenced sample was peripheral blood, taken 28 days after the second AZD1222 dose. All receptors derive from an adult who received the AZD1222 COVID-19 vaccine. Both conserved end residues are part of each CDR3. D genes are given only for firm matches. Clone size is shown for a subset of rows, as once, few, many or a class of expanded clone.

clone_size	d_call	cdr3_length	j_call	v_call	cdr3_aa	cdr3_nt
-	TRBD1	14	TRBJ1-2	TRBV6-5	CASSYDRGTYGYTF	TGTGCCAGCAGTTACGACAGGGGCACCTATGGCTACACCTTC
-	TRBD2	15	TRBJ2-7	TRBV7-2	CASSLAGTSGHEQYF	TGTGCCAGCAGCCTAGCCGGGACTAGCGGCCACGAGCAGTACTTC
-	-	15	TRBJ2-2	TRBV5-4	CASSLGAALSGELFF	TGTGCCAGCAGCTTGGGGGCAGCCCTCTCCGGGGAGCTGTTTTTT
-	TRBD1	13	TRBJ1-5	TRBV19	CASRDRAGQPQHF	TGTGCCAGTAGAGACAGGGCAGGGCAGCCCCAGCATTTT
-	-	13	TRBJ1-2	TRBV9	CASSVGPGYGYTF	TGTGCCAGCAGCGTAGGTCCCGGCTATGGCTACACCTTC
-	-	13	TRBJ1-1	TRBV19	CASSIGWNTEAFF	TGTGCCAGTAGTATTGGGTGGAACACTGAAGCTTTCTTT
-	-	16	TRBJ1-2	TRBV7-9	CASSLGDSLANYGYTF	TGTGCCAGCAGCTTAGGTGACAGCCTCGCTAACTATGGCTACACCTTC
-	-	15	TRBJ1-6	TRBV28	CASRRNRDHNSPLHF	TGTGCCAGCAGACGCAACAGGGATCATAATTCACCCCTCCACTTT
-	-	12	TRBJ1-1	TRBV18	CASSPPTGEAFF	TGTGCCAGCTCACCACCCACGGGCGAAGCTTTCTTT
-	TRBD1	18	TRBJ1-4	TRBV6-4	CASSDSKGGGTVGEKLFF	TGTGCCAGCAGTGACTCGAAGGGCGGGGGGACAGTTGGCGAAAAACTGTTTTTT
-	TRBD2	15	TRBJ2-7	TRBV27	CASSWVGSSGSGQYF	TGTGCCAGCAGTTGGGTTGGGTCTAGCGGGAGCGGTCAGTACTTC
-	TRBD1	14	TRBJ1-2	TRBV28	CASSTGQGGYGYTF	TGTGCCAGCAGTACTGGACAGGGAGGGTATGGCTACACCTTC
-	-	13	TRBJ2-5	TRBV29-1	CSVGEGGQETQYF	TGCAGCGTTGGGGAAGGGGGCCAAGAGACCCAGTACTTC
-	-	12	TRBJ1-3	TRBV9	CASSGPEGTIYF	TGTGCCAGCAGCGGCCCCGAGGGCACCATATATTTT
once	-	15	TRBJ1-4	TRBV19	CASRALGALNEKLFF	TGTGCCAGTAGGGCCTTAGGGGCCTTAAATGAAAAACTGTTTTTT
-	-	15	TRBJ1-5	TRBV24-1	CASQAGGTGNQPQHF	TGTGCCTCGCAAGCCGGGGGAACGGGCAATCAGCCCCAGCATTTT
-	TRBD1	15	TRBJ2-7	TRBV4-1	CASSLNPTGPYEQYF	TGCGCCAGCAGCCTCAACCCGACAGGGCCCTACGAGCAGTACTTC
-	-	11	TRBJ2-7	TRBV3-1/TRBV3-2	CASSQAREQYF	TGTGCCAGCAGCCAAGCTCGGGAGCAGTACTTC
-	-	12	TRBJ1-2	TRBV9	CASSVDEGGYTF	TGTGCCAGCAGCGTAGATGAGGGAGGCTACACCTTC
-	-	15	TRBJ1-5	TRBV7-8	CASSTGDGSNQPQHF	TGTGCCAGCAGCACCGGGGACGGAAGCAATCAGCCCCAGCATTTT
-	TRBD1	14	TRBJ1-3	TRBV14	CASSLRGLGNTIYF	TGTGCCAGCAGCCTCAGGGGGCTTGGAAACACCATATATTTT
-	-	13	TRBJ1-2	TRBV28	CASSLGTYYGYTF	TGTGCCAGCAGTTTGGGCACCTACTATGGCTACACCTTC
-	-	16	TRBJ1-5	TRBV18	CASSPDRGNYGQPQHF	TGTGCCAGCTCACCGGACCGCGGAAATTATGGTCAGCCCCAGCATTTT
-	-	13	TRBJ1-1	TRBV28	CASSLGGGTEAFF	TGTGCCAGCAGCCTGGGGGGCGGCACTGAAGCTTTCTTT
-	-	14	TRBJ1-5	TRBV6-5	CASSPTGPGQPQHF	TGTGCCAGCAGTCCAACAGGGCCCGGTCAGCCCCAGCATTTT
-	-	10	TRBJ2-7	TRBV30	CAWRSNEQYF	TGTGCCTGGAGGTCTAACGAGCAGTACTTC
-	-	16	TRBJ2-1	TRBV9	CASSVELADGFDEQFF	TGTGCCAGCAGCGTAGAATTAGCTGATGGTTTCGATGAGCAGTTCTTC
-	TRBD1	15	TRBJ1-5	TRBV4-3	CASSQDAGGPGPQHF	TGCGCCAGCAGCCAAGATGCAGGGGGTCCCGGGCCCCAGCATTTT
-	-	14	TRBJ2-1	TRBV4-2	CASSQDPGVYEQFF	TGTGCCAGCAGCCAAGATCCCGGCGTCTATGAGCAGTTCTTC
-	-	15	TRBJ1-6	TRBV5-1	CASSLAGLNNSPLHF	TGCGCCAGCAGCTTGGCGGGACTGAATAATTCACCCCTCCACTTT
-	-	16	TRBJ2-6	TRBV28	CASSLSTEYGANVLTF	TGTGCCAGCAGTTTATCGACAGAATATGGGGCCAACGTCCTGACTTTC
-	-	16	TRBJ2-3	TRBV9	CASSVGRGGIGDTQYF	TGTGCCAGCAGCGTAGGTCGAGGCGGGATAGGAGATACGCAGTATTTT
-	TRBD1	16	TRBJ2-7	TRBV5-5	CASSLEGTGYSYEQYF	TGTGCCAGCAGCTTGGAAGGGACAGGGTATTCCTACGAGCAGTACTTC
-	-	14	TRBJ1-1	TRBV3-1/TRBV3-2	CASSRRDGNTEAFF	TGTGCCAGCAGCCGACGGGACGGGAACACTGAAGCTTTCTTT
-	TRBD1	15	TRBJ2-7	TRBV5-1	CASSNSGTGAYEQYF	TGCGCCAGCAGCAACTCCGGGACAGGGGCCTACGAGCAGTACTTC
-	-	11	TRBJ1-1	TRBV5-6	CASSFRSEAFF	TGTGCCAGCAGCTTCAGGAGCGAAGCTTTCTTT
-	-	16	TRBJ1-4	TRBV5-1	CASSLVGGSANEKLFF	TGCGCCAGCAGCTTGGTCGGGGGTTCGGCTAATGAAAAACTGTTTTTT
-	-	15	TRBJ2-7	TRBV7-8	CASSLVLAGSYEQYF	TGTGCCAGCAGCTTAGTTCTCGCAGGTTCCTACGAGCAGTACTTC
-	-	14	TRBJ2-7	TRBV10-1	CASSELAKSHEQYF	TGCGCCAGCAGTGAACTAGCTAAATCCCACGAGCAGTACTTC
-	TRBD1	15	TRBJ2-5	TRBV15	CATSRSPDRAETQYF	TGTGCCACCAGCAGATCCCCTGACAGGGCAGAGACCCAGTACTTC
-	-	15	TRBJ2-3	TRBV19	CASSMGQGHADTQYF	TGTGCCAGTAGTATGGGTCAGGGCCATGCAGATACGCAGTATTTT
-	TRBD1	15	TRBJ1-1	TRBV27	CASSLRWDSTTEAFF	TGTGCCAGCAGTTTAAGGTGGGACAGTACTACTGAAGCTTTCTTT
once	-	13	TRBJ2-3	TRBV7-2	CASSYNRADTQYF	TGTGCCAGCAGCTATAACAGGGCAGATACGCAGTATTTT
-	-	14	TRBJ1-2	TRBV7-9	CASSLREGFYGYTF	TGTGCCAGCAGCTTAAGAGAGGGTTTCTATGGCTACACCTTC
-	-	16	TRBJ2-1	TRBV6-5	CASSFTRPGGLNEQFF	TGTGCCAGCAGTTTCACGCGCCCCGGGGGCCTCAATGAGCAGTTCTTC
-	-	17	TRBJ1-4	TRBV4-1	CASSQEGIVGTREKLFF	TGCGCCAGCAGCCAAGAGGGTATAGTCGGGACTCGGGAAAAACTGTTTTTT
-	-	13	TRBJ1-2	TRBV28	CASSFGPGDGYTF	TGTGCCAGCAGTTTTGGACCAGGGGATGGCTACACCTTC
-	-	13	TRBJ2-2	TRBV11-1	CASSPRFAGELFF	TGTGCCAGCAGTCCCAGGTTTGCCGGGGAGCTGTTTTTT